This paragraph reports one TCR beta chain. Its antigen is as yet unknown. This record belongs to a study of cytomegalovirus exposure and HLA in healthy donors. In the PCR, 60 Vbeta and 13 Jbeta primers were used. Generated by immunoSEQ multiplex PCR, the TCRdb table keeps only in-frame clones and is missing some. The sample has about 120,000 clones, around 70% seen once. The CDR3 totals 14 residues. Germline CDR1 MGHRA, CDR2 YSYEKL. V was trimmed by 0 bases and J by 3 bases, leaving 7 bases between them. General study points: Under in vitro conditions, a few CMV-associated chains were confirmed as specific for CMV antigens. A later analysis linked a missense variant in DCLRE1C to the trimming of TCR beta V and J genes.

The sequence was obtained from a woman between 35 and 50 years old in good health and CMV-seropositive. The source material was PBMCs. The chain couples TRBV4-1 to TRBJ2-3, with D perhaps matching TRBD2 (6 bases). The CDR3 sequence is CASSQDRGTDTQYF. The CDR3 DNA follows: TGCGCCAGCAGCCAAGATCGGGGGACAGATACGCAGTATTTT.